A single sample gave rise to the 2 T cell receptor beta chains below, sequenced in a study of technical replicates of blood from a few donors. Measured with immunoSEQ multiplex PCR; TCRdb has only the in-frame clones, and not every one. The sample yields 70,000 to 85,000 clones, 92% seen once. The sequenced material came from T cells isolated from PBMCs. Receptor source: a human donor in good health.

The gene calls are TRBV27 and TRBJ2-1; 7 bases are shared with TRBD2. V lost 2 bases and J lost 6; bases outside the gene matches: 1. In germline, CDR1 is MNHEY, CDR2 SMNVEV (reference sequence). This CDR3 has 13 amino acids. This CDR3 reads CASSLGTINEQFF. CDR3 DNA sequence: TGTGCCAGCAGTTTAGGGACTATCAATGAGCAGTTCTTC.

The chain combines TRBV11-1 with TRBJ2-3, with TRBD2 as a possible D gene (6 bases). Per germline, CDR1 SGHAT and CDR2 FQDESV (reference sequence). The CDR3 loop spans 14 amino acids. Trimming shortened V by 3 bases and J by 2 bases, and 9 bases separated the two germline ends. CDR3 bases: TGTGCCAGCAGCTTCGGGACTTTCACAGATACGCAGTATTTT. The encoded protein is CASSFGTFTDTQYF.